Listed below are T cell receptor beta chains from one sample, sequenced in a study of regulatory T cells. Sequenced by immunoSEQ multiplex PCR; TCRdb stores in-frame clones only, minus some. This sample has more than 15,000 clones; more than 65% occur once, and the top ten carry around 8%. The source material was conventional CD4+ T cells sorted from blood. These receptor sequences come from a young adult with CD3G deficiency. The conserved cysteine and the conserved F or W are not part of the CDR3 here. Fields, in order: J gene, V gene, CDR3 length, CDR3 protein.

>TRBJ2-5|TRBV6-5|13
ASSNLRKDQETQY
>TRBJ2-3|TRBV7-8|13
ASSLRQGRTDTQY
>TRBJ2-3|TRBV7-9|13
ASSLATAGTDTQY
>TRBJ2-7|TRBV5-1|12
ASRYLSERDEQY
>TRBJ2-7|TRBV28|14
ASSSSGAASSYEQY
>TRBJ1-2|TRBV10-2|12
ASSLGPTNYGYT
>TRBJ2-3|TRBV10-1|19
ASSGRVAGDSGRDGTDTQY
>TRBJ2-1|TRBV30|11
AWSATRRGEQF
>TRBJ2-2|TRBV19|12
ASSSTATTGELF
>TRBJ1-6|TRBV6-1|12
ASSGGGAKSPLH
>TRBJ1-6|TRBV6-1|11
ASSGQRNSPLH
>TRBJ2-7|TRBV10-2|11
ASRVSGSYEQY
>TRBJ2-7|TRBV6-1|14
ASSAGTSGPIYEQY
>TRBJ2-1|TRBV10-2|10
ASSERGNEQF
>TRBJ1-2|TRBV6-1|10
ASTSGDYGYT
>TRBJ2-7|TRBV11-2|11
ASSPGQGREQY
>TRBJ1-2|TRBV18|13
ASSPTGRLNYGYT
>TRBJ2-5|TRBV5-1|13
ASSLTPARGETQY
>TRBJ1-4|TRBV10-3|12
AISGPATNEKLF
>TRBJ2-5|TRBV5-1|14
ASSLAVQGHSETQY
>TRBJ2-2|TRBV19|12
ASSRQGGTGELF
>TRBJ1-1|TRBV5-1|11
ASSLLGGTEAF
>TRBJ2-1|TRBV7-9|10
ASSLDKNEQF
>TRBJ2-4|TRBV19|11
ASSTSWGDIQY
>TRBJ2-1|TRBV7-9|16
ASSTDRRISKSGIEQF
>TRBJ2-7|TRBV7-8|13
ASSLPGTGGYEQY
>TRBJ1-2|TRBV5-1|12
ASSPGTGNYGYT
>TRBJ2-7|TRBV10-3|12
AISEFARGGEQY
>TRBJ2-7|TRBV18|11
ASSPSSSSEQY
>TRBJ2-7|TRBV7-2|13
ASSFDRTSVYEQY
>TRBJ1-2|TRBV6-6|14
ASRTRGIGVDYGYT
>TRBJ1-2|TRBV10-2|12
ASARDRLNYGYT
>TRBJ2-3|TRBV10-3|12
ATRYWGGADTQY
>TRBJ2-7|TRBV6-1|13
ASKPGLAGAYEQY
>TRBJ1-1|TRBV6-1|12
ASSLRQVGTEAF
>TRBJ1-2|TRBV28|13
ASSFSQLRVGGYT
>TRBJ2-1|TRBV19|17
ASSQGLAGGPQWNNEQF
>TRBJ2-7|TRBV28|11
ASSLGDGDEQY
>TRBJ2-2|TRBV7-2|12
ASSSGQDRGELF
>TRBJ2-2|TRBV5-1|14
ASSPRQTTNTGELF
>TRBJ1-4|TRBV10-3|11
ATARGDNEKLF
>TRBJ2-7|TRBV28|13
ASSLSGKGGHEQY
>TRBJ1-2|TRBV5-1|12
ASSWRDPGSGYT
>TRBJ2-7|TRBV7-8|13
ASSSTVMGQYEQY
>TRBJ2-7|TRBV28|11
ASSYTDSYEQY
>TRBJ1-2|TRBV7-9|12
ASRLYPGNYGYT
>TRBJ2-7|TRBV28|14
ASSSYRSSSSYEQY
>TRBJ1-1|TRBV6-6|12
ASSSWTANTEAF
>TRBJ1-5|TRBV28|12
ASSADGANQPQH
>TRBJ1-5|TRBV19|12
ASSGRAGAQPQH
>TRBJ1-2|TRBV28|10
ASSPGTGGYT
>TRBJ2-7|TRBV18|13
ASSPQNGGAHEQY
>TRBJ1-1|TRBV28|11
ASSYRVNTEAF
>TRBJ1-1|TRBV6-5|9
ASTRQGEAF